The 10 T cell receptor beta chains below come from one sample, sequenced in a study of radiotherapy plus CTLA-4 blockade in lung cancer. Repertoires were generated with immunoSEQ multiplex PCR, while TCRdb's copy carries only in-frame clones and drops some. The sample carries tens of thousands of clones, just over 75% recorded once. Sample: peripheral blood, taken from a patient treated with radiotherapy plus ipilimumab. The receptor source for this set is a human donor with non-small cell lung cancer who had a partial response to radiotherapy plus ipilimumab.

This chain links TRBV18 with TRBJ1-4; D ambiguous. The germline CDR1 and CDR2 sequences are KGHSH and LQKENI. The CDR3 spans 13 residues. V lost 6 bases and J lost 1, with 6 bases in between. The CDR3 sequence is CASSTRTNEKLFF. The CDR3 DNA reads TGTGCCAGCTCTACAAGAACTAATGAAAAACTGTTTTTT.

This clone was recorded once. V gene TRBV10-1 combines with J gene TRBJ2-7, with 7 bases that match TRBD1. CDR1 is WNHNN, CDR2 SYGVQD, per germline (reference sequence). V trimming: 10 bases; J trimming: 4 bases; junction bases outside the gene matches: 7. The CDR3 has 12 amino acids. Written as DNA, the CDR3 is TGCGCCATTCCGAAGGGACAGTACGAGCAGTACTTC. Residues: CAIPKGQYEQYF.

The rearrangement joins TRBV6-5 to TRBJ1-3; no clear D. Trimming cost V 2 bases and J 0 bases, with 8 bases left between them. The CDR3 length is 15 residues. Germline-derived CDR1 and CDR2 are MNHEY and SVGAGI. CDR3 in DNA: TGTGCCAGCAGTTACACGAGGAGCTCTGGAAACACCATATATTTT. Translated, it gives CASSYTRSSGNTIYF.

Only a few counts were recorded for this clone. The genes are TRBV27 and TRBJ2-7; TRBD2 matches at 8 bases. This CDR3 comprises 16 residues. With V trimmed by 6 bases and J by 2 bases, 12 bases remained unmatched. From germline, CDR1 is MNHEY and CDR2 SMNVEV (reference sequence). CDR3 DNA: TGTGCCAGCAGGCAAACACCGGGGGGGGCGGCCTACGAGCAGTACTTC. Protein sequence: CASRQTPGGAAYEQYF.

The genes are TRBV18 and TRBJ2-7; 16 positions agree with TRBD2. This CDR3 region has 18 residues. In germline, CDR1 is KGHSH, CDR2 LQKENI. After removal of 3 bases from V and 8 bases from J, the junction contained 13 bases not matched to a gene. The CDR3 loop is CASSPGSPGTSGGAQQYF. The CDR3 nucleotides read TGTGCCAGCTCACCGGGTTCACCCGGGACTAGCGGGGGGGCCCAGCAGTACTTC.

This chain joins TRBV19 and TRBJ2-5, with 9 bases lining up with TRBD2. CDR1 is LNHDA, CDR2 SQIVND, per germline (reference sequence). V trimming: 4 bases; J trimming: 1 base; junction bases outside the gene matches: 4. The CDR3 runs to 15 residues. The CDR3 loop is CASSTAGGTQETQYF. The CDR3 DNA reads TGTGCCAGTAGTACAGCGGGGGGAACCCAAGAGACCCAGTACTTC. Together with reference TRBV19 and TRBJ2-5, the CDR3 gives the full variable domain: DGGITQSPKYLFRKEGQNVTLSCEQNLNHDAMYWYRQDPGQGLRLIYYSQIVNDFQKGDIAEGYSVSREKKESFPLTVTSAQKNPTAFYLCASSTAGGTQETQYFGPGTRLLVL.

CDR3 residues: CASSLYSTGELFF. As DNA, the CDR3 is TGTGCCAGCAGCTTGTACTCTACCGGGGAGCTGTTTTTT. The genes are TRBV5-6 and TRBJ2-2; D remains unclear. The CDR3 loop spans 13 amino acids. Per the germline V gene, CDR1 is SGHDT and CDR2 is YYEEEE. Trimming cost V 1 base and J 5 bases, with 6 bases left between them.

This clone was counted a single time. This rearrangement joins TRBV9 to TRBJ1-1; D might be TRBD1 (5 bases). Germline V gene data show CDR1 as SGDLS and CDR2 as YYNGEE. The CDR3 contains 16 residues. V gave up 3 bases and J gave up 0 bases, with 15 bases separating them. The CDR3 loop is CASSGGGLGLNTEAFF. In nucleotides, the CDR3 is TGTGCCAGCAGCGGCGGGGGACTGGGCTTGAACACTGAAGCTTTCTTT.

The chain uses TRBV5-1 and TRBJ1-5; a possible D gene is TRBD1 (5 bases). Germline values: CDR1 SGHRS, CDR2 YFSETQ. Trimming cost V 4 bases and J 6 bases, with 14 bases left between them. The CDR3 covers 14 residues. The CDR3 region has the DNA TGCGCCAGCAGCCCCAGCGGGGCCGGTCAGCCCCAGCATTTT. The encoded protein is CASSPSGAGQPQHF.

This chain's CDR3 is CASSARQGDHEQYF. The CDR3, as DNA: TGTGCCAGCAGTGCCCGACAGGGTGACCACGAGCAGTACTTC. The J gene is TRBJ2-7, the V gene TRBV6-5, with 7 positions matching TRBD1. Germline V gene lookup returns CDR1 MNHEY and CDR2 SVGAGI. With V trimmed by 5 bases and J by 5 bases, 9 bases remained unmatched. This CDR3 comprises 14 residues.